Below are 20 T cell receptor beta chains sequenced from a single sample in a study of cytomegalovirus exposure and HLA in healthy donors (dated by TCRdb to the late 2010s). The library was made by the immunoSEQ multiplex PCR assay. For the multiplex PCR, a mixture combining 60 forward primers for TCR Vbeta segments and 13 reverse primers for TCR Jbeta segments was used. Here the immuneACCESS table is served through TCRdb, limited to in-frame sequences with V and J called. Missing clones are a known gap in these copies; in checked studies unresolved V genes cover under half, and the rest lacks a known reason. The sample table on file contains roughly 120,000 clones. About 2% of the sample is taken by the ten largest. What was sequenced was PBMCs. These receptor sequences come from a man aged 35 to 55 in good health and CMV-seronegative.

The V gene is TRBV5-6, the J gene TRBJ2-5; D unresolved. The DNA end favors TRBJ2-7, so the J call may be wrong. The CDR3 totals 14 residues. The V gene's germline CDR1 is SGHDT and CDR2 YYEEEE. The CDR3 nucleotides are TGTGCCAGCAGCCCTGGCCCTAGCTCCTACGAGCAGTACTTC. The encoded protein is CASSPGPSSYEQYF.

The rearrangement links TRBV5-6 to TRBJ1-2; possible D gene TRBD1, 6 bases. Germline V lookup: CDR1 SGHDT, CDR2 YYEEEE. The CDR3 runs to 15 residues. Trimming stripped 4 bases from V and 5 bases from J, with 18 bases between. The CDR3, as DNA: TGTGCCAGCAGCCGGGGCGCGGGGGCCATGTATGGCTACACCTTC. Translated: CASSRGAGAMYGYTF.

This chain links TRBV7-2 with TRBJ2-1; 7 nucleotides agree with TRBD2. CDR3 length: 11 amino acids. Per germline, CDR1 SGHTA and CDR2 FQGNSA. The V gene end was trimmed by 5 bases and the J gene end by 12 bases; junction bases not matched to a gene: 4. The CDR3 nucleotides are TGTGCCAGCAGCCATGGGACTATGCAGTTCTTC. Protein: CASSHGTMQFF.

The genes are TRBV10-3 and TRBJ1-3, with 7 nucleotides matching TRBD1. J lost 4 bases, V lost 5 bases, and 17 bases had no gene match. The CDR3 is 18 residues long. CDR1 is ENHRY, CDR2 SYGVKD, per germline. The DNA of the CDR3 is TGTGCCATCAGTAGCACATGGGCGACAGGGAAATCAGGAAACACCATATATTTT. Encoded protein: CAISSTWATGKSGNTIYF.

CDR3 region: CASSQSGRGWVNEQFF. The CDR3 DNA reads TGCGCCAGCAGTCAATCGGGCAGGGGATGGGTAAATGAGCAGTTCTTC. The chain carries TRBV23-1 and TRBJ2-1; a possible D gene is TRBD1 (6 bases). TRBV23-1 is flagged as an ORF with uncertain function. The CDR3 loop spans 16 amino acids. Trimming removed 0 bases at V and 7 bases at J, with 16 bases between.

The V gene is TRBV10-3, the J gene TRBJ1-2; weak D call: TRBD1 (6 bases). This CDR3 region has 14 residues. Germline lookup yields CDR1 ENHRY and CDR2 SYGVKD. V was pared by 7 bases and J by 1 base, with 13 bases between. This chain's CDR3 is CAITSDSFNYGYTF. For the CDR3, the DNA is TGTGCCATCACCTCGGACAGTTTTAACTATGGCTACACCTTC.

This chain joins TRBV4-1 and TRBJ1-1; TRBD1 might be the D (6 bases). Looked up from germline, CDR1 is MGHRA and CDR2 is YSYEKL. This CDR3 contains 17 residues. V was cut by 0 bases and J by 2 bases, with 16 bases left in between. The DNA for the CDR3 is TGCGCCAGCAGCCAAGATTTGACAGGACTAGCAAACACTGAAGCTTTCTTT. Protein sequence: CASSQDLTGLANTEAFF.

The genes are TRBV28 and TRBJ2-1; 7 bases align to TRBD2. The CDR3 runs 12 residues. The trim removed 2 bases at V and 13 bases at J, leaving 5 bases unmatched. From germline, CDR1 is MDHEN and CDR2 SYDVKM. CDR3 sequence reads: CASSLTLAEQFF. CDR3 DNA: TGTGCCAGCAGTTTAACCCTAGCGGAACAGTTCTTC. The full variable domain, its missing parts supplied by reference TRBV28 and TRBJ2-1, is DVKVTQSSRYLVKRTGEKVFLECVQDMDHENMFWYRQDPGLGLRLIYFSYDVKMKEKGDIPEGYSVSREKKERFSLILESASTNQTSMYLCASSLTLAEQFFGPGTRLTVL.

CDR3 protein: CASSIDTGRGDGNTIYF. The DNA for the CDR3 is TGTGCCAGTAGTATAGATACCGGAAGAGGAGATGGAAACACCATATATTTT. This chain connects TRBV19 to TRBJ1-3; D not resolved. There are 17 residues in the CDR3. Trimming took off 0 bases at V and 3 bases at J, with 15 bases between the two ends. Germline V lookup: CDR1 LNHDA, CDR2 SQIVND (reference sequence).

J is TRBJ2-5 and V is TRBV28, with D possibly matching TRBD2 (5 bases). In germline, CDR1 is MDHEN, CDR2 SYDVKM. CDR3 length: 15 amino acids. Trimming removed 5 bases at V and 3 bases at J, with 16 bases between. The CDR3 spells CASSGGGSEKETQYF. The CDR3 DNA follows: TGTGCCAGCAGTGGTGGCGGGTCAGAGAAAGAGACCCAGTACTTC. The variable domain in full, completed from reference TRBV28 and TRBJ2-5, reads DVKVTQSSRYLVKRTGEKVFLECVQDMDHENMFWYRQDPGLGLRLIYFSYDVKMKEKGDIPEGYSVSREKKERFSLILESASTNQTSMYLCASSGGGSEKETQYFGPGTRLLVL.

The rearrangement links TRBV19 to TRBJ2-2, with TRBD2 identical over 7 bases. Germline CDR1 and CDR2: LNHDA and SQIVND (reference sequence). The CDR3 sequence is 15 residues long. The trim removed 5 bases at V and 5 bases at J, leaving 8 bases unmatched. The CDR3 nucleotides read TGTGCCAGTAGTGCCCGGATGGGGGGGACCGGGGAGCTGTTTTTT. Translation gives CASSARMGGTGELFF.

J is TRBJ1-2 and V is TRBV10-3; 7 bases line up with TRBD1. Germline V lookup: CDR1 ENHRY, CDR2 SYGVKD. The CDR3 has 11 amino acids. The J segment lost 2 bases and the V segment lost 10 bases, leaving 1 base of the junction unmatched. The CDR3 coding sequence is TGTGCCACGGGACAGAACTATGGCTACACCTTC. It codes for CATGQNYGYTF.

In DNA, the CDR3 is TGTGCCAGCAGTGCCTTCACTAGCGGGAGAGGGAAGACCCAGTACTTC. Amino acids: CASSAFTSGRGKTQYF. The V gene is TRBV28, the J gene TRBJ2-5, with 11 positions matching TRBD2. Trimming removed 5 bases from V and 6 bases from J; junction bases left unmatched: 11. Germline loops: CDR1 MDHEN, CDR2 SYDVKM. The CDR3 loop spans 16 amino acids.

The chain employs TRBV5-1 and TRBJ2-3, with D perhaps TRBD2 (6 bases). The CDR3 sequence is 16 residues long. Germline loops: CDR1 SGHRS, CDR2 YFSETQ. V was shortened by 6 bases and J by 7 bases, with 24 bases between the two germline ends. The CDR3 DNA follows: TGCGCCAGCAACCCCAACGGACCTGCCGGAGGGAATACGCAGTATTTT. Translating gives CASNPNGPAGGNTQYF.

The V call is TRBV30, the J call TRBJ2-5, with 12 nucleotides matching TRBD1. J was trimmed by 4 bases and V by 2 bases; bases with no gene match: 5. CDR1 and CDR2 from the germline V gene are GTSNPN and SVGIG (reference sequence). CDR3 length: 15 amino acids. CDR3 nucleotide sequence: TGTGCCTGGAGTTCCGGGACAGGGGGCGGAGAGACCCAGTACTTC. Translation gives CAWSSGTGGGETQYF.

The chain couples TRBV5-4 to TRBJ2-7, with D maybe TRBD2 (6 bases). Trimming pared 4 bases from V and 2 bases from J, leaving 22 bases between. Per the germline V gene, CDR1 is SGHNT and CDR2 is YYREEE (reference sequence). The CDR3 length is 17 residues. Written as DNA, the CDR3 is TGTGCCAGCAGCCTGGAGTTCTCGGGAGTCAGGGCCTACGAGCAGTACTTC. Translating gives CASSLEFSGVRAYEQYF.

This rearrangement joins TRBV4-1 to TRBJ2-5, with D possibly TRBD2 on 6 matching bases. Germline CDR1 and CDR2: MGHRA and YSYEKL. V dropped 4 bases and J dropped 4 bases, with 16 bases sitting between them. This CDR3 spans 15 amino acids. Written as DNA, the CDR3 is TGCGCCAGCAGCCCGCAACGGGAGAAACGAGAGACCCAGTACTTC. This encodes CASSPQREKRETQYF.

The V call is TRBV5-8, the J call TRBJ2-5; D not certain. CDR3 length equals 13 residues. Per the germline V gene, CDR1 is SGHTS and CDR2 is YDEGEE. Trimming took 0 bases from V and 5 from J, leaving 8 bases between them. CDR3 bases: TGTGCCAGCAGCTTGGCCTCCGAGGAGACCCAGTACTTC. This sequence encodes CASSLASEETQYF.

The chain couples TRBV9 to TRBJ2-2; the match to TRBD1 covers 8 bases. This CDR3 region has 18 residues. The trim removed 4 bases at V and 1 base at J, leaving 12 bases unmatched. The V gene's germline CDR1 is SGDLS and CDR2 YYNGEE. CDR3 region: CASSSSGTQGENTGELFF. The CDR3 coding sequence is TGTGCCAGCAGCTCCTCCGGGACACAGGGGGAGAACACCGGGGAGCTGTTTTTT.

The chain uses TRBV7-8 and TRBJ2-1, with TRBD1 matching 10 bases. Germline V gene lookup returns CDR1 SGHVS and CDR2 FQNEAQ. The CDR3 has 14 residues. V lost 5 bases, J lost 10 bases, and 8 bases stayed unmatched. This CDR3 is CASSTPGQGTEQFF. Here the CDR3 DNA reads TGTGCCAGCAGCACACCGGGACAGGGGACCGAGCAGTTCTTC.